A selection of T cell receptor beta chains follows, all from one sample in a study of regulatory T cells in long-lasting Graves disease. Using its own MiXCR run on the multiplex PCR reads, TCRdb lists one record per CDR3 protein. The sample has 530,000 or so distinct CDR3 sequences; approximately 13% are singletons. The same data also contributed to another study, on T cells in Graves' hyperthyroidism and ophthalmopathy.

The sample here was peripheral blood mononuclear cells (PBMCs), taken at new diagnosis, from a patient treated with antithyroid drugs. Receptors were obtained from a man aged 25 to 40 with Graves disease. Each CDR3 is given with its conserved first and last residue. The D gene is left open where the match is weak. A clone size is listed for some rows: how often the clone was seen (once, few, many), or a class if it is expanded.

v_gene: TRBV20-1; j_gene: TRBJ2-7; abundance: many; d_gene: TRBD2; CDR3aa: CSARDTGLAGGEQYF; CDR3nt: TGCAGTGCTAGAGATACAGGACTAGCGGGAGGTGAGCAGTACTTC
v_gene: TRBV20-1; j_gene: TRBJ1-3; abundance: NA; d_gene: NA; CDR3aa: CSAEVPPGNTIYF; CDR3nt: TGCAGTGCTGAAGTGCCCCCTGGAAACACCATATATTTT
v_gene: TRBV5-1; j_gene: TRBJ2-5; abundance: NA; d_gene: TRBD2; CDR3aa: CASSLAAGGPRETQYF; CDR3nt: TGCGCCAGCAGCTTGGCGGCGGGAGGGCCGAGAGAGACCCAGTACTTC
v_gene: TRBV12-3/TRBV12-4; j_gene: TRBJ1-6; abundance: many; d_gene: NA; CDR3aa: CASSQSPPLHF; CDR3nt: TGTGCCAGCAGCCAAAGCCCACCCCTCCACTTT
v_gene: TRBV30; j_gene: TRBJ1-5; abundance: NA; d_gene: NA; CDR3aa: CAWSGRINQPQHF; CDR3nt: TGTGCCTGGAGTGGGCGGATCAATCAGCCCCAGCATTTT
v_gene: TRBV20-1; j_gene: TRBJ2-7; abundance: few; d_gene: NA; CDR3aa: CSAGYEQYF; CDR3nt: TGCAGTGCTGGCTACGAGCAGTACTTC
v_gene: TRBV5-5; j_gene: TRBJ2-7; abundance: NA; d_gene: NA; CDR3aa: CASSLLQGLGEQYF; CDR3nt: TGTGCCAGCAGCTTACTTCAGGGGTTGGGGGAGCAGTACTTC
v_gene: TRBV19; j_gene: TRBJ1-5; abundance: NA; d_gene: NA; CDR3aa: CASSIDLGYNQPQHF; CDR3nt: TGTGCCAGTAGTATAGATCTGGGATACAATCAGCCCCAGCATTTT
v_gene: TRBV25-1; j_gene: TRBJ2-5; abundance: NA; d_gene: TRBD1; CDR3aa: CASSEWGQDSVGQYF; CDR3nt: TGTGCCAGCAGTGAATGGGGACAGGATTCCGTGGGCCAGTACTTC
v_gene: TRBV9; j_gene: TRBJ2-1; abundance: NA; d_gene: TRBD2; CDR3aa: CASSVPPTGTSGSSYNEQFF; CDR3nt: TGTGCCAGCAGCGTACCCCCCACCGGGACTAGCGGGAGTTCCTACAATGAGCAGTTCTTC
v_gene: TRBV20-1; j_gene: TRBJ2-7; abundance: NA; d_gene: NA; CDR3aa: CSAREDPTSYEQYF; CDR3nt: TGCAGTGCTAGAGAGGACCCGACTTCCTACGAGCAGTACTTC
v_gene: TRBV5-6; j_gene: TRBJ2-7; abundance: many; d_gene: TRBD1; CDR3aa: CASNRDRRRYEQYF; CDR3nt: TGTGCCAGCAACCGGGACAGGCGTCGTTACGAGCAGTACTTC
v_gene: TRBV12-3/TRBV12-4; j_gene: TRBJ2-1; abundance: many; d_gene: NA; CDR3aa: CASRVTRESSYNEQFF; CDR3nt: TGTGCCAGCAGGGTGACTAGGGAGAGCTCCTACAATGAGCAGTTCTTC
v_gene: TRBV6-1; j_gene: TRBJ1-1; abundance: many; d_gene: NA; CDR3aa: CASSPSVNGNTEAFF; CDR3nt: TGTGCCAGCAGTCCGTCGGTCAACGGGAACACTGAAGCTTTCTTT
v_gene: TRBV3-1; j_gene: TRBJ2-1; abundance: NA; d_gene: NA; CDR3aa: CASSQVAGEQFF; CDR3nt: TGTGCCAGCAGCCAAGTGGCGGGTGAGCAGTTCTTC
v_gene: TRBV19; j_gene: TRBJ1-1; abundance: NA; d_gene: TRBD1; CDR3aa: CASSTRTGSLSFF; CDR3nt: TGTGCCAGTAGCACGAGGACAGGGAGTTTGTCTTTCTTT
v_gene: TRBV5-6; j_gene: TRBJ2-6; abundance: NA; d_gene: NA; CDR3aa: CASSLTGTGANVLTF; CDR3nt: TGTGCCAGCAGCCTTACAGGGACTGGGGCCAACGTCCTGACTTTC
v_gene: TRBV12-5; j_gene: TRBJ2-2; abundance: many; d_gene: TRBD2; CDR3aa: CASGLPLTSVPGELFF; CDR3nt: TGTGCTAGTGGTTTGCCCCTCACTAGCGTCCCCGGGGAGCTGTTTTTT
v_gene: TRBV11-2; j_gene: TRBJ2-7; abundance: many; d_gene: NA; CDR3aa: CASSTTGDPGYEQYF; CDR3nt: TGTGCCAGCAGCACGACAGGTGACCCCGGCTACGAGCAGTACTTC
v_gene: TRBV11-3; j_gene: TRBJ2-5; abundance: many; d_gene: NA; CDR3aa: CASSLEGLHGTQYF; CDR3nt: TGTGCCAGCAGCTTAGAGGGCCTACATGGGACCCAGTACTTC
v_gene: TRBV3-1; j_gene: TRBJ2-1; abundance: few; d_gene: TRBD2; CDR3aa: CASSQTSGRYNEQFF; CDR3nt: TGTGCCAGCAGCCAGACTAGCGGGAGATACAATGAGCAGTTCTTC
v_gene: TRBV29-1; j_gene: TRBJ1-1; abundance: NA; d_gene: NA; CDR3aa: CSASSAEAFF; CDR3nt: TGCAGCGCTTCGTCTGCTGAAGCTTTCTTT
v_gene: TRBV10-3; j_gene: TRBJ1-6; abundance: NA; d_gene: NA; CDR3aa: CAISEYRAISYNSPLHF; CDR3nt: TGTGCCATCAGTGAATACAGAGCCATCTCCTATAATTCACCCCTCCACTTT
v_gene: TRBV30; j_gene: TRBJ2-1; abundance: many; d_gene: NA; CDR3aa: CAWSVQPEGQFF; CDR3nt: TGTGCCTGGAGTGTACAACCCGAAGGGCAGTTCTTC
v_gene: TRBV29-1; j_gene: TRBJ2-1; abundance: many; d_gene: TRBD2; CDR3aa: CSVATSGIYNEQFF; CDR3nt: TGCAGCGTTGCAACTAGCGGTATCTACAATGAGCAGTTCTTC
v_gene: TRBV7-9; j_gene: TRBJ2-3; abundance: many; d_gene: NA; CDR3aa: CALARETDTQYF; CDR3nt: TGTGCCCTAGCCCGGGAGACAGATACGCAGTATTTT
v_gene: TRBV15; j_gene: TRBJ2-3; abundance: NA; d_gene: NA; CDR3aa: CATRGRAGKDTQYF; CDR3nt: TGTGCCACCCGGGGAAGGGCCGGAAAAGATACGCAGTATTTT
v_gene: TRBV15; j_gene: TRBJ2-5; abundance: many; d_gene: TRBD2; CDR3aa: CATSRGGGETETQYF; CDR3nt: TGTGCCACCAGCAGAGGGGGGGGAGAAACGGAGACCCAGTACTTC
v_gene: TRBV7-9; j_gene: TRBJ2-7; abundance: few; d_gene: TRBD2; CDR3aa: CALQREGQPYEQYF; CDR3nt: TGTGCCCTGCAGCGGGAGGGCCAGCCCTACGAGCAGTACTTC
v_gene: TRBV28; j_gene: TRBJ2-3; abundance: many; d_gene: NA; CDR3aa: CASSLGTNPPDTQYF; CDR3nt: TGTGCCAGCAGTTTAGGGACAAATCCCCCGGATACGCAGTATTTT
v_gene: TRBV12-3/TRBV12-4; j_gene: TRBJ2-5; abundance: many; d_gene: TRBD2; CDR3aa: CASSDRTRRETQYF; CDR3nt: TGTGCCAGCAGTGACCGGACTAGGCGGGAGACCCAGTACTTC
v_gene: TRBV20-1; j_gene: TRBJ2-5; abundance: many; d_gene: TRBD1; CDR3aa: CSAAGTGDGETQYF; CDR3nt: TGCAGTGCTGCCGGGACAGGTGACGGAGAGACCCAGTACTTC
v_gene: TRBV4-3; j_gene: TRBJ2-3; abundance: once; d_gene: NA; CDR3aa: CASSQPPRASTDTQYF; CDR3nt: TGCGCCAGCAGCCAACCCCCCCGCGCATCCACAGATACGCAGTATTTT
v_gene: TRBV24-1; j_gene: TRBJ2-7; abundance: many; d_gene: NA; CDR3aa: CATAPQSYEQYF; CDR3nt: TGTGCCACCGCCCCACAGAGCTACGAGCAGTACTTC
v_gene: TRBV2; j_gene: TRBJ1-2; abundance: few; d_gene: NA; CDR3aa: CASSSPFLYGYTF; CDR3nt: TGTGCCAGCTCCAGTCCATTTCTTTATGGCTACACCTTC
v_gene: TRBV7-9; j_gene: TRBJ2-7; abundance: few; d_gene: NA; CDR3aa: CASNERASSYEQYF; CDR3nt: TGTGCCAGCAACGAACGGGCTAGCTCCTACGAGCAGTACTTC
v_gene: TRBV27; j_gene: TRBJ1-2; abundance: many; d_gene: NA; CDR3aa: CASSLSWAPGYGYTF; CDR3nt: TGTGCCAGCAGTTTATCGTGGGCGCCAGGCTATGGCTACACCTTC
v_gene: TRBV12-3/TRBV12-4; j_gene: TRBJ2-1; abundance: many; d_gene: NA; CDR3aa: CASTSADARPHNEQFF; CDR3nt: TGTGCCAGCACCTCAGCAGACGCCCGGCCTCACAATGAGCAGTTCTTC
v_gene: TRBV5-4; j_gene: TRBJ2-3; abundance: many; d_gene: TRBD2; CDR3aa: CASSLGPAGAGDTQYF; CDR3nt: TGTGCCAGCAGCTTGGGGCCAGCGGGAGCAGGTGATACGCAGTATTTT
v_gene: TRBV20-1; j_gene: TRBJ2-2; abundance: NA; d_gene: NA; CDR3aa: CSAKAEGNTGELFF; CDR3nt: TGCAGTGCAAAAGCGGAGGGGAACACCGGGGAGCTGTTTTTT
v_gene: TRBV12-5; j_gene: TRBJ1-5; abundance: many; d_gene: NA; CDR3aa: CASGFSKDSRNQPQHF; CDR3nt: TGTGCTAGTGGTTTCTCGAAGGACAGCCGGAATCAGCCCCAGCATTTT
v_gene: TRBV9; j_gene: TRBJ1-1; abundance: few; d_gene: TRBD1; CDR3aa: CASSDGSDRGTYKSSNTEAFF; CDR3nt: TGTGCCAGCAGCGATGGTTCGGACAGGGGAACTTATAAGAGCTCGAACACTGAAGCTTTCTTT
v_gene: TRBV5-1; j_gene: TRBJ2-2; abundance: many; d_gene: TRBD2; CDR3aa: CASESGAHTGELFF; CDR3nt: TGCGCCAGCGAAAGCGGGGCTCACACCGGGGAGCTGTTTTTT
v_gene: TRBV6-1; j_gene: TRBJ2-1; abundance: many; d_gene: TRBD2; CDR3aa: CASQTSGISYNEQFF; CDR3nt: TGTGCCAGCCAGACTAGCGGTATTTCCTACAATGAGCAGTTCTTC
v_gene: TRBV30; j_gene: TRBJ2-1; abundance: NA; d_gene: TRBD2; CDR3aa: CAWTLAGVYNEQFF; CDR3nt: TGTGCCTGGACACTAGCGGGAGTCTACAATGAGCAGTTCTTC
v_gene: TRBV7-6; j_gene: TRBJ2-5; abundance: many; d_gene: TRBD1; CDR3aa: CASSLALDRADGETQYF; CDR3nt: TGTGCCAGCAGCTTAGCATTGGACAGGGCCGACGGAGAGACCCAGTACTTC
v_gene: TRBV19; j_gene: TRBJ2-1; abundance: NA; d_gene: TRBD2; CDR3aa: CASSIRLAGGGEQFF; CDR3nt: TGTGCCAGTAGTATCCGGCTAGCGGGAGGAGGTGAGCAGTTCTTC
v_gene: TRBV7-9; j_gene: TRBJ1-2; abundance: many; d_gene: NA; CDR3aa: CASSLVRTGPSGYTF; CDR3nt: TGTGCCAGCAGCTTAGTCAGGACGGGGCCAAGCGGCTACACCTTC
v_gene: TRBV9; j_gene: TRBJ2-1; abundance: NA; d_gene: NA; CDR3aa: CASSVGRGINEQFF; CDR3nt: TGTGCCAGCAGCGTAGGGAGGGGGATAAATGAGCAGTTCTTC
v_gene: TRBV20-1; j_gene: TRBJ1-5; abundance: few; d_gene: NA; CDR3aa: CSAPGPSQPQHF; CDR3nt: TGCAGTGCCCCCGGGCCATCTCAGCCCCAGCATTTT
v_gene: TRBV2; j_gene: TRBJ2-5; abundance: many; d_gene: TRBD1; CDR3aa: CASSLTGVIAKETQYF; CDR3nt: TGTGCCAGCAGCTTGACAGGGGTGATAGCGAAAGAGACCCAGTACTTC
v_gene: TRBV10-2; j_gene: TRBJ2-3; abundance: many; d_gene: TRBD1; CDR3aa: CASRDRGRSTDTQYF; CDR3nt: TGCGCCAGCAGGGACAGGGGTAGGAGCACAGATACGCAGTATTTT
v_gene: TRBV12-3/TRBV12-4; j_gene: TRBJ1-5; abundance: NA; d_gene: NA; CDR3aa: CASSAAPGVASSQPQHF; CDR3nt: TGTGCCAGCAGCGCCGCCCCAGGGGTTGCCTCCAGTCAGCCCCAGCATTTT
v_gene: TRBV2; j_gene: TRBJ2-6; abundance: NA; d_gene: NA; CDR3aa: CASPHGQSGANVLTF; CDR3nt: TGTGCCAGCCCCCACGGACAGTCTGGGGCCAACGTCCTGACTTTC
v_gene: TRBV6-1; j_gene: TRBJ1-1; abundance: many; d_gene: NA; CDR3aa: CASSMTGPGAFF; CDR3nt: TGTGCCAGCAGTATGACAGGTCCGGGAGCTTTCTTT
v_gene: TRBV30; j_gene: TRBJ1-2; abundance: many; d_gene: NA; CDR3aa: CAWSVPNYGYTF; CDR3nt: TGTGCCTGGAGTGTACCGAACTATGGCTACACCTTC
v_gene: TRBV20-1; j_gene: TRBJ2-7; abundance: NA; d_gene: NA; CDR3aa: CSARDLASWGHDEQYF; CDR3nt: TGCAGTGCTAGAGACCTCGCGTCTTGGGGGCACGACGAGCAGTACTTC
v_gene: TRBV29-1; j_gene: TRBJ2-3; abundance: NA; d_gene: TRBD2; CDR3aa: CSVRLTSGMGDTQYF; CDR3nt: TGCAGCGTGCGATTGACTAGCGGGATGGGAGATACGCAGTATTTT
v_gene: TRBV6-1; j_gene: TRBJ1-2; abundance: many; d_gene: TRBD1; CDR3aa: CASHTGTVRGYTF; CDR3nt: TGTGCCAGCCACACCGGGACAGTCCGCGGCTACACCTTC
v_gene: TRBV6-5; j_gene: TRBJ2-4; abundance: NA; d_gene: TRBD2; CDR3aa: CASSLGGAGEGKNIQYF; CDR3nt: TGTGCCAGCAGTTTGGGGGGAGCGGGAGAGGGCAAAAACATTCAGTACTTC